The source of this T cell receptor (beta chain) is a study of blood T cell repertoires in COVID-19. Overall study context: Sites in the United States, Italy and Spain provided acute and convalescent COVID-19 samples.

This CDR3 spans 14 amino acids. Germline assignment: CDR1 SQVTM and CDR2 ANQGSEA. The junction had 7 bases not matched to a gene; V was cut back by 6 bases and J by 8 bases. Cohort 3 donors were reported recovered after two negative PCRs, clearance, or symptom resolution. Sequenced by immunoSEQ multiplex PCR; TCRdb stores in-frame clones only, minus some. This sample has 150,000 to 200,000 clones, with 88% found just once. J is TRBJ2-1 and V is TRBV29-1; TRBD2 matches 13 bases. The receptor was derived from a woman under 30 who had recovered from COVID-19. Material for sequencing was PBMCs or T cells enriched from blood (not recorded which). The CDR3 DNA sequence: TGCAGCGTCACTAGCGGGGGGGCCAGGGATGAGCAGTTCTTC. Translation gives CSVTSGGARDEQFF.